A single count supports the clone carrying this T cell receptor (beta chain). Its antigen remains unidentified. This sample is drawn from a study of graft-versus-host responses after intestinal transplantation. The CDR3 has 20 residues. Germline V lookup: CDR1 SNHLY, CDR2 FYNNEI. The junction had 20 bases not matched to a gene; V was cut back by 8 bases and J by 4 bases. Study results and caveats: GvH clones appeared in recipient marrow, some first in ileum or blood. The study found high graft-versus-host to host-versus-graft clonal ratios in allografts of patients with graft-donor T cell macrochimerism.

Using immunoSEQ multiplex PCR, the repertoire was profiled, and TCRdb retains in-frame clones only, with some absent. The sample contains tens of thousands of clones, 93% of which appear only once. The chain couples TRBV2 to TRBJ2-3; 14 bases are shared with TRBD2. This clonotype originated in a human donor who received an intestinal transplant. The source was unstimulated CD8+ T cells sorted from spleen or lymph node cells, collected before intestinal transplant. The CDR3 DNA reads as TGTGCCAGCCAGGGACTAGCGGGGGCCTCGAATGGGGCACATTCAGATACGCAGTATTTT. This encodes CASQGLAGASNGAHSDTQYF.